This T cell receptor beta chain derives from a study of cytomegalovirus exposure and HLA in healthy donors. The CDR3 sequence is 13 residues long. V lost 0 bases and J lost 12, with 14 bases in between. Germline lookup yields CDR1 MGHDK and CDR2 SYGVNS. Note on this clone: Its antigen is unidentified.

PCR employed 60 Vbeta and 13 Jbeta primers. The repertoire was sequenced with immunoSEQ multiplex PCR; TCRdb's copy has only in-frame clones and lacks some. The sample has a few hundred thousand clones, roughly 80% seen once. Study-level findings and limits: According to an earlier analysis, most TCR beta V segments yielded productive rearrangements about 87% or about 30% of the time.

This sequence was found in a girl aged 2 to 9 in good health and CMV-seronegative. The rearrangement joins TRBV25-1 to TRBJ1-1; no clear D gene. Material for sequencing was PBMCs. DNA for the CDR3: TGTGCCAGCAGTGAATACAGGCACTCGGGGACTTTCTTT. This sequence encodes CASSEYRHSGTFF.